This section outlines one T cell receptor (beta chain) sequence together with its context. Antigen: not known. This entry comes from a study of OX40 agonist ivuxolimab in advanced cancers. General study points: Undetermined was the antigen specificity of the expanded peripheral T cells.

Assay: immunoSEQ multiplex PCR; the TCRdb copy retains only in-frame clones and omits some. The table includes some 70,000 clones, 70% to 90% detected once. CDR1 is SGDLS, CDR2 YYNGEE, per germline. The CDR3 is 13 amino acids. The ends lost 3 bases at V and 4 bases at J; junction bases unmatched: 4. This clonotype originated in an adult with an advanced solid tumor such as melanoma, head and neck, liver or kidney cancer. The sequencing used CD4+ or CD8+ T cells sorted from blood, collected in a trial of the OX40 agonist ivuxolimab. The chain combines TRBV9 with TRBJ2-7, with 7 bases identical to TRBD2. This chain's CDR3 is CASSAPGGYEQYF. CDR3 DNA: TGTGCCAGCAGCGCCCCCGGGGGGTACGAGCAGTACTTC.